The clone carrying this TCR beta chain has a single count. Antigen unknown. This sample is drawn from a study of early stage breast cancer tumors. Study-wide background: Among roughly twelve ER+/PR+/HER2- tumors, eight were ductal, four lobular.

Repertoires were generated with immunoSEQ multiplex PCR, while TCRdb's copy carries only in-frame clones and drops some. The table records roughly 49,000 clones, around 80% of them present only once. Broader study findings: In about 90% of the 16 patients, blood comparison separated tumor from normal breast. Functional markers like CD4, CD8 and FOXP3 were missed in bulk sequencing.

The CDR3 has 15 amino acids. Trimming removed 1 base from V and 0 bases from J, with 9 bases in between. Germline V gene sequence: CDR1 MGHRA, CDR2 YSYEKL. The sequenced material came from blood. The V call is TRBV4-1, the J call TRBJ1-1; the D is unclear. The source is a person aged 40 to 50 with breast cancer. DNA of the CDR3: TGCGCCAGCAGCCAAGCCACGTCAATGAACACTGAAGCTTTCTTT. This gives the protein CASSQATSMNTEAFF.